The entry below gives a single T cell receptor beta chain sequence along with its context. Its cognate antigen is unknown. Using immunoSEQ multiplex PCR, the repertoire was profiled, and TCRdb retains in-frame clones only, with some absent. The sample has 5,600 or so clones; 82% are singletons. This record belongs to a study of somatic mutations in cytotoxic T cells in rheumatoid arthritis. Study at large: Patients had 25 to 30 ml EDTA blood drawn right after diagnosis, before any treatment. Study results and caveats: TRBV07's slight underrepresentation, observed in rheumatoid arthritis patients, lacked adjustment for multiple comparisons. Healthy controls showed no age-related rise in CD8+ clonality, whereas rheumatoid arthritis patients did.

The CDR3 contains 14 residues. V shed 7 bases and J shed 5 bases, with 15 bases lying between them. Germline lookup yields CDR1 MDHEN and CDR2 SYDVKM. The sequenced sample consisted of CD8+ T cells sorted from blood. The chain is built from TRBV28 and TRBJ1-5; weak D call: TRBD1 (6 bases). The TCR originated in an adult with rheumatoid arthritis. For the CDR3, the DNA is TGTGCCAGCACCACAGGGTTTGTTTATCAGCCCCAGCATTTT. It specifies CASTTGFVYQPQHF.